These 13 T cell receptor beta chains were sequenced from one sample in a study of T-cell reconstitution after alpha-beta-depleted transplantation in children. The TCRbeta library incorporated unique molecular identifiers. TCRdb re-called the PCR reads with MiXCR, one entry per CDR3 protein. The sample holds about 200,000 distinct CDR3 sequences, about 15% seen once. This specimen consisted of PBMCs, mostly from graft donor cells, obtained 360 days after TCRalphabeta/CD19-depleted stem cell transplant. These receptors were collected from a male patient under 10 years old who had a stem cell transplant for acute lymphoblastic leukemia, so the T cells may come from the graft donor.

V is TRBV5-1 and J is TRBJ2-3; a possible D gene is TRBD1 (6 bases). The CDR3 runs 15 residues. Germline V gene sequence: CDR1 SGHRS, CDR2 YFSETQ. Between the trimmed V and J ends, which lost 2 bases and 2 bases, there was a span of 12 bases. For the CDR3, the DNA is TGCGCCAGCAGCTTCGGTGGGGGCTCCACAGATACGCAGTATTTT. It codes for CASSFGGGSTDTQYF.

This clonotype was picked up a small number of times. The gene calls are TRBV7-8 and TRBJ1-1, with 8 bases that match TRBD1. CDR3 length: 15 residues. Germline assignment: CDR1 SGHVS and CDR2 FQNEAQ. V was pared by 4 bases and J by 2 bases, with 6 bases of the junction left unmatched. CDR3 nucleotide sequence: TGTGCCAGCAGCTCGGGACAGGTAGTCAACACTGAAGCTTTCTTT. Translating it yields CASSSGQVVNTEAFF.

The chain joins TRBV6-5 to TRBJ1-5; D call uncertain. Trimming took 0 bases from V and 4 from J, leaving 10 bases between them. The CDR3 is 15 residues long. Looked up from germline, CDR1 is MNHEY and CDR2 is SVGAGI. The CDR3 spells CASSYSGKPNQPQHF. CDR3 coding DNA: TGTGCCAGCAGTTACTCAGGGAAACCTAATCAGCCCCAGCATTTT.

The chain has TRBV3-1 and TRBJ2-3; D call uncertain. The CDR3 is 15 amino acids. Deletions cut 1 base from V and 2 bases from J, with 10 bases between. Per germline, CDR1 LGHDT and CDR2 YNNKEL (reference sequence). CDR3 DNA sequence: TGTGCCAGCAGCCAAGTCCCTCCCTTCACAGATACGCAGTATTTT. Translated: CASSQVPPFTDTQYF.

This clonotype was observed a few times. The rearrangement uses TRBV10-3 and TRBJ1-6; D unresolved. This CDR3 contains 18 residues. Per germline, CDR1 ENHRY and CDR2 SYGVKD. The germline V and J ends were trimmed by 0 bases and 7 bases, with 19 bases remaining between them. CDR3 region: CAISESVLGLGSNSPLHF. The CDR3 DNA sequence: TGTGCCATCAGTGAGTCCGTCCTGGGATTAGGTTCGAATTCACCCCTCCACTTT.

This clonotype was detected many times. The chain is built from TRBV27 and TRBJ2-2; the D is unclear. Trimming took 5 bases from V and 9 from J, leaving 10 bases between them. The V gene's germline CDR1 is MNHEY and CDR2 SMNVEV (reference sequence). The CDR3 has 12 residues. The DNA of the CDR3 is TGTGCCAGCAGTCCTTGGGGTTGGGAGCTGTTTTTT. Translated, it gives CASSPWGWELFF.

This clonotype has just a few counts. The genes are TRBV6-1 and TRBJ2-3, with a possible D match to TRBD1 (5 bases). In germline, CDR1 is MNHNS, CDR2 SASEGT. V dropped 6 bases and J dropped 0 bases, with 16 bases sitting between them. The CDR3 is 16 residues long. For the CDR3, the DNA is TGTGCCAGCAGACCAACAGGTTCTTTGAGCACAGATACGCAGTATTTT. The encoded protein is CASRPTGSLSTDTQYF.

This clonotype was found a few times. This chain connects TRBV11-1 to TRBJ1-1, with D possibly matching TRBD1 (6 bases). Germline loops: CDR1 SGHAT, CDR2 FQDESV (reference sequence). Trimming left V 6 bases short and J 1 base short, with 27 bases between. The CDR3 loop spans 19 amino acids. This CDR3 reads CASRFSPFSAGARNTEAFF. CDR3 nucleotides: TGTGCCAGCAGATTTTCCCCGTTCTCCGCAGGGGCTAGGAACACTGAAGCTTTCTTT.

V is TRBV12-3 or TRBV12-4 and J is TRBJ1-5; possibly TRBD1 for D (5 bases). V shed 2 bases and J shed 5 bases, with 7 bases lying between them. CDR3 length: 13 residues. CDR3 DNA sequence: TGTGCCAGCAGTTTAAGGGGTTATCAGCCCCAGCATTTT. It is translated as CASSLRGYQPQHF.

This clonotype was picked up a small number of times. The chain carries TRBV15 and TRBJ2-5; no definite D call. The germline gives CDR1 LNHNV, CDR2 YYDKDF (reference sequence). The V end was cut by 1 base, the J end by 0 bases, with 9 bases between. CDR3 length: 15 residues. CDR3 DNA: TGTGCCACCAGCAGAGCAGGATTGGACCAAGAGACCCAGTACTTC. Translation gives CATSRAGLDQETQYF.

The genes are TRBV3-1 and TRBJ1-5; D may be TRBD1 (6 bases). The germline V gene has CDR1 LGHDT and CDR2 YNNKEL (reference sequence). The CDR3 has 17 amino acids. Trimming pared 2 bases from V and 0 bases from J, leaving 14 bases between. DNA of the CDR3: TGTGCCAGCAGCCAACCCTTAGACAGGCATAGCAATCAGCCCCAGCATTTT. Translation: CASSQPLDRHSNQPQHF.

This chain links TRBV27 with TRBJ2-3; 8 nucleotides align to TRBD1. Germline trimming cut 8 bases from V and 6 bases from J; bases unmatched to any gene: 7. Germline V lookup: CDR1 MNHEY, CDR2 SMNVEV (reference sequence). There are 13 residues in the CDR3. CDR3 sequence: CASRTGSWDTQYF. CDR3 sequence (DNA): TGTGCCAGCCGGACAGGGAGCTGGGATACGCAGTATTTT.

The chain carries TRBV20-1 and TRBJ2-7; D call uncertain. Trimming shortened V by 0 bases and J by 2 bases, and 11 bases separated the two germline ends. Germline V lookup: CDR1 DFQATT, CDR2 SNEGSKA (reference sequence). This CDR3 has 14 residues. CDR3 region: CSARDLYRAYEQYF. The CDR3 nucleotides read TGCAGTGCTAGAGATCTTTACCGTGCCTACGAGCAGTACTTC.